This T cell receptor beta chain was recovered during a study of blood T cell repertoires in COVID-19. Looking at the study overall: Whether acute or convalescent, the COVID-19 samples came from the United States, Italy and Spain. From T cells, B-cell-depleted T cells, or PBMCs came the material, which was cDNA or gDNA.

Data came from immunoSEQ multiplex PCR; TCRdb stores just in-frame clones and leaves some out. Of around 190,000 clones listed, 88% are singletons. This clone was seen just once. Adults between about 18 and 95 years of age took part from more than 20 US areas. Cohorts were based on clinical histories the participants reported. In germline, CDR1 is MNHEY, CDR2 SVGAGI. The CDR3 runs 11 residues. V lost 10 bases and J 9 bases, leaving 12 bases between the germline ends. The material sequenced was PBMCs or T cells enriched from blood (not recorded which). The V gene is TRBV6-5, the J gene TRBJ2-2; possibly TRBD1 for D (6 bases). This TCR came from a woman aged 18-30 years who had recovered from COVID-19. CDR3 protein: CATQGFRELFF. CDR3 bases: TGTGCCACTCAGGGGTTTAGGGAGCTGTTTTTT.